Sequencing of this T cell receptor (beta chain) was carried out in a study of cytomegalovirus exposure and HLA in healthy donors (TCRdb year 2017). In the study overall: A later analysis indicated that the 130 or so validation repertoires were generated on the platform also employed for the 700 or so repertoires of the first cohort. To predict cytomegalovirus infection status, the study brought together high-throughput TCR immunosequencing, statistical association of individual TCRs with disease status, and machine learning. Besides the first cohort of 550 to 750 subjects, a separate validation cohort made up of some 110 different subjects was used. The aim of the study was to test whether cataloging public T cell receptors could identify signatures of past pathogen exposure. Results and caveats for the whole study, not just this receptor: Of the cluster scores, roughly 95% were above 0 in a later analysis, which found that TCRs clustered in the first cohort also tended to co-occur in the 95 to 150 validation repertoires. Most TCR sequences were seen in very few donors, while some public TCRs were found in many individuals. According to the authors, the approach could potentially be generalized to other disease states and immunological phenotypes. A total of about 150 TCR beta chains were listed by the study as associated with cytomegalovirus. In both the original and validation cohorts, the classifier was reported to diagnose cytomegalovirus status with high specificity and sensitivity. A later analysis had no HLA typing for the validation cohort, so co-occurrence there was scored across all 110 or so repertoires. In vitro tests confirmed that a few of the cytomegalovirus-associated TCR beta chains recognize cytomegalovirus antigens.

Separate from the approximately 670-subject first cohort, the validation cohort of around 130 subjects was the group to which the donors belonged. The library was prepared using the immunoSEQ multiplex PCR assay. As for the authors' bioinformatics: A statistical classification framework was built for diagnosing cytomegalovirus status from the catalog of TCR beta chain sequences. What TCRdb holds here is the immuneACCESS table cut down to in-frame rearrangements. Part of the clones is not present; checked against another copy, under half of the missing clones reflect an unresolved V gene, and the others are unexplained. V and J calls plus clone size are reproduced from that table; the DNA served to infer D and trimming. The sample table shows 110,000 or so clones, and around nine tenths are seen once. Jointly, the top ten make up about 4% of the sample. The germline V gene (reference sequence) gives CDR1 as MNHEY and CDR2 as SMNVEV. The V and J ends are trimmed by 3 bases and 4 bases, leaving 9 bases between them. The CDR3 runs 13 amino acids, cysteine and phenylalanine included. The entry retains the CDR3 DNA only, 39 bases that are in frame from base 1.

Regarding this clone: What antigen it recognizes has not been identified. One base away there is no much larger clone; base qualities are not given.

Rearrangement joined TRBV27 to TRBJ1-2, with an unclear D gene assignment. The sequenced sample was PBMCs. This receptor was obtained from a man between 18 and 29 years old in good health and CMV-seropositive. The DNA sequence reads TGTGCCAGCAGTTTCGGAGGGTCCTATGGCTACACCTTC. Translated, it gives CASSFGGSYGYTF.